This T cell receptor (beta chain) emerged from a study of lymphopenia after photon versus proton radiotherapy (dated by TCRdb to between 2018 and 2021). Background on the whole study: In patients with gastrointestinal tumors who developed high-grade lymphopenia, the study compared the immunological effects of photon radiation therapy with those of proton radiation therapy. The cohort comprised 20 to 25 patients with gastrointestinal tumors who received either photon or proton therapy and then developed lymphopenia. The study was designed to characterize how the impact on the immune system differs between the two radiation modalities.

Summary of the overall study and its limitations: After the lymphocyte count nadir, repertoires from photon-treated patients showed oligoclonal expansion, particularly of CD8+ Temra cells, and this expansion drove the decline in diversity. Across the cohort, a larger post-nadir drop in TCR diversity was inversely correlated with overall survival time among patients who died. Proton-treated patients stayed relatively stable during treatment, while photon-treated patients lost naive T cells and TCR diversity and gained effector/memory populations. The authors looked at the survival association only in patients who died, and they framed better survival with proton therapy as a possibility rather than a demonstrated result.

The CDR3 spans 16 residues, from the cysteine through the phenylalanine. Only the CDR3 part of the read is kept: 48 bases, read in frame from the first base. The V end loses 1 base and the J end loses 5 bases, and a stretch of 16 bases separates them. CDR1 SGDLS and CDR2 YYNGEE are derived from the germline V gene. A word on this clone: Its antigen target is currently unknown. Base qualities are missing; no much larger clone stands one base away.

The library was generated by the immunoSEQ multiplex PCR assay. T cell repertoires were profiled by deep sequencing of rearranged TCR beta loci, alongside multiparametric flow cytometry. This is the immuneACCESS table as TCRdb keeps it, with only in-frame sequences that have V and J called. A part of the clones is gone; compared with another copy, unresolved V genes explain less than half, and the rest is unexplained. The sample table shows about 20,000 clones, and roughly nine tenths are seen once. The ten most abundant clones make up approximately 1.7% of the sample. The sample in question was peripheral blood, obtained from a patient treated with photon-based radiotherapy. The chain links TRBV9 with TRBJ2-1; TRBD2 is possibly the D segment (6 matching bases). This sequence originates from a woman in her thirties or forties with cholangiocarcinoma. The CDR3 reads CASSVNPSVLHNEQFF. The nucleotide sequence is given as TGTGCCAGCAGCGTAAATCCTAGCGTACTCCACAATGAGCAGTTCTTC. The entire variable domain, with the stretches around the CDR3 drawn from the reference TRBV9 and TRBJ2-1 proteins, is DSGVTQTPKHLITATGQRVTLRCSPRSGDLSVYWYQQSLDQGLQFLIQYYNGEERAKGNILERFSAQQFPDLHSELNLSSLELGDSALYFCASSVNPSVLHNEQFFGPGTRLTVL.